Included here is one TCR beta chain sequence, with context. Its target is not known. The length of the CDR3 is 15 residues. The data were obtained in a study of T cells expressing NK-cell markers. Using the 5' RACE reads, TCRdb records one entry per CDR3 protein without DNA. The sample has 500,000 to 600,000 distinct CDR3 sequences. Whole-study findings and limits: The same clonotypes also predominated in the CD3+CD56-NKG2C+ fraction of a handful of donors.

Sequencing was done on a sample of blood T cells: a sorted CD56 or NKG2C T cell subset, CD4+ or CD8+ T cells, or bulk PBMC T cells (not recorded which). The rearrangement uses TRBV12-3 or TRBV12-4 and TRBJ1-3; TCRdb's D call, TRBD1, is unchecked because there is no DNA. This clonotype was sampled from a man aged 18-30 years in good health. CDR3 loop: CASSLHTGTGNTIYF.